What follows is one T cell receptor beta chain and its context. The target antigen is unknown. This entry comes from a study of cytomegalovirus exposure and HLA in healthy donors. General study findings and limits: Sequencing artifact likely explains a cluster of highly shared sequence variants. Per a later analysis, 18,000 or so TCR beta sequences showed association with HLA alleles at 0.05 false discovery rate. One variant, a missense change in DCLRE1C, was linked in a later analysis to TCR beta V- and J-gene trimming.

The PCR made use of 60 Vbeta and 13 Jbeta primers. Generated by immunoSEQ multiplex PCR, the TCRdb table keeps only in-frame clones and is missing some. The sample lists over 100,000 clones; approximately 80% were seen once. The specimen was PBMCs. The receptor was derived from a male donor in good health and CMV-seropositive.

The CDR3 DNA sequence: TGTGCCAGCAGTTTAGTTTGGGGCCACATGGACACTGAAGCTTTCTTT. As protein: CASSLVWGHMDTEAFF. V usage is TRBV27 and J usage is TRBJ1-1; tentatively, D is TRBD1 (5 bases). V was trimmed by 2 bases and J by 3 bases, leaving 16 bases between them. CDR1 is MNHEY and CDR2 is SMNVEV in the germline V gene (reference sequence). CDR3 length: 16 amino acids.